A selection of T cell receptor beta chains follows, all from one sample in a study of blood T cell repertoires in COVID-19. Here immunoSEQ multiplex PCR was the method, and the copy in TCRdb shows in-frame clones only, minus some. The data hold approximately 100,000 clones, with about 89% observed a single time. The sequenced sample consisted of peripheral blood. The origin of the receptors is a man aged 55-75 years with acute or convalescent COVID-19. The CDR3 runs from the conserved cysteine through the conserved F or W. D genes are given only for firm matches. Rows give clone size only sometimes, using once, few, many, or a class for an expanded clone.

cdr3_nt: TGTGCCAGCAGGTACCGGGACAGGGTTGGAAACACCATATATTTT
cdr3_aa: CASRYRDRVGNTIYF
d_call: TRBD1
v_call: TRBV28
j_call: TRBJ1-3
clone_size: .

cdr3_nt: TGTGCCAGCACCTCGGCTCCGGGAGGTCAGCCCCAGCATTTT
cdr3_aa: CASTSAPGGQPQHF
d_call: .
v_call: TRBV28
j_call: TRBJ1-5
clone_size: .

cdr3_nt: TGTGCCAGCACCCAACTTCACGAGCAGTACTTC
cdr3_aa: CASTQLHEQYF
d_call: .
v_call: TRBV6-5
j_call: TRBJ2-7
clone_size: .

cdr3_nt: TGTGCCAGCAGCCGACTAGCGGAGCAGTTCTTC
cdr3_aa: CASSRLAEQFF
d_call: TRBD2
v_call: TRBV7-9
j_call: TRBJ2-1
clone_size: .

cdr3_nt: TGCGCCAGCAGCCAAGATCAAGGGGCCCCTCGGCTGTTTTTT
cdr3_aa: CASSQDQGAPRLFF
d_call: .
v_call: TRBV4-1
j_call: TRBJ2-2
clone_size: .

cdr3_nt: TGTGCCAGCAGTTTTAGGCGGGGCGAGCAGTTCTTC
cdr3_aa: CASSFRRGEQFF
d_call: .
v_call: TRBV27
j_call: TRBJ2-1
clone_size: .

cdr3_nt: TGTGCCAGCAGCTTCACCGGGACAGGGGGCTCAAGCACAGATACGCAGTATTTT
cdr3_aa: CASSFTGTGGSSTDTQYF
d_call: TRBD1
v_call: TRBV9
j_call: TRBJ2-3
clone_size: .

cdr3_nt: TGTGCCACCAGCGGTGAGAGACAGGGTAGCTATGGCTACACCTTC
cdr3_aa: CATSGERQGSYGYTF
d_call: TRBD1
v_call: TRBV15
j_call: TRBJ1-2
clone_size: once

cdr3_nt: TGCGCCAGCAGCCAACTAAGCGGGAGACGGGAGACCCAGTACTTC
cdr3_aa: CASSQLSGRRETQYF
d_call: TRBD2
v_call: TRBV4-1
j_call: TRBJ2-5
clone_size: .

cdr3_nt: TGTGCCAGTATCGAAACAGGGATCGGCAATCAGCCCCAGCATTTT
cdr3_aa: CASIETGIGNQPQHF
d_call: .
v_call: TRBV19
j_call: TRBJ1-5
clone_size: .

cdr3_nt: TGTGCCAGCAGCTTAGGCCAGGGTGTCTACTTC
cdr3_aa: CASSLGQGVYF
d_call: .
v_call: TRBV7-9
j_call: TRBJ2-5
clone_size: once

cdr3_nt: TGTGCCAGCAGTTTTAATACGGCAGGGAAGAGTGAGCAGTTCTTC
cdr3_aa: CASSFNTAGKSEQFF
d_call: .
v_call: TRBV28
j_call: TRBJ2-1
clone_size: .

cdr3_nt: TGTGCCAGCAGCGTTCAACAGGGGGCGGTCAATGAGCAGTTCTTC
cdr3_aa: CASSVQQGAVNEQFF
d_call: TRBD1
v_call: TRBV9
j_call: TRBJ2-1
clone_size: .

cdr3_nt: TGCGCCAGCAGCTTGGTCGCTGGGGGCGAGGAGCCCCAGCATTTT
cdr3_aa: CASSLVAGGEEPQHF
d_call: .
v_call: TRBV5-1
j_call: TRBJ1-5
clone_size: few

cdr3_nt: TGCAGCGCAGGGACAGGGGGCACCGGGGAGCTGTTTTTT
cdr3_aa: CSAGTGGTGELFF
d_call: TRBD1
v_call: TRBV29-1
j_call: TRBJ2-2
clone_size: .

cdr3_nt: TGTGCCAGCAGTTCGACAGGGCCGAACACTGAAGCTTTCTTT
cdr3_aa: CASSSTGPNTEAFF
d_call: TRBD1
v_call: TRBV28
j_call: TRBJ1-1
clone_size: .

cdr3_nt: TGTGCCAGCAGAAAGGGACTCCTTAGCTCCTACGAGCAGTACTTC
cdr3_aa: CASRKGLLSSYEQYF
d_call: .
v_call: TRBV6-5
j_call: TRBJ2-7
clone_size: .

cdr3_nt: TGTGCCAGCAGTCCCCCGGGACAGGGGTCTGAAGCTTTCTTT
cdr3_aa: CASSPPGQGSEAFF
d_call: TRBD1
v_call: TRBV27
j_call: TRBJ1-1
clone_size: .

cdr3_nt: TGTGCCAGCACACTAGCGGGAGGAAATGAGCAGTTCTTC
cdr3_aa: CASTLAGGNEQFF
d_call: TRBD2
v_call: TRBV6-5
j_call: TRBJ2-1
clone_size: .

cdr3_nt: TGTGCCAGCTCACCAGGGCAAGGTTACTACGAGCAGTACTTC
cdr3_aa: CASSPGQGYYEQYF
d_call: .
v_call: TRBV18
j_call: TRBJ2-7
clone_size: .

cdr3_nt: TGTGCCAGTAGACCGGGACAGGGTTTCGCTGAAGCTTTCTTT
cdr3_aa: CASRPGQGFAEAFF
d_call: TRBD1
v_call: TRBV19
j_call: TRBJ1-1
clone_size: .

cdr3_nt: TGCGCCAGCAGCTTGGCCGACAGGAATTATGGCTACACCTTC
cdr3_aa: CASSLADRNYGYTF
d_call: .
v_call: TRBV5-1
j_call: TRBJ1-2
clone_size: .

cdr3_nt: TGTGCCACCAGTGATACCGGGACTAGCGGGAGAAGCTACAATGAGCAGTTCTTC
cdr3_aa: CATSDTGTSGRSYNEQFF
d_call: TRBD2
v_call: TRBV24-1
j_call: TRBJ2-1
clone_size: .

cdr3_nt: TGTGCCAGCTCCTCCCTGGGGCTAGCGGCCTACGAGCAGTACTTC
cdr3_aa: CASSSLGLAAYEQYF
d_call: TRBD2
v_call: TRBV6-6
j_call: TRBJ2-7
clone_size: .

cdr3_nt: TGTGCCAGCAGCCCAGCAATCCTAGCGGGAGGTAGCACCGGGGAGCTGTTTTTT
cdr3_aa: CASSPAILAGGSTGELFF
d_call: TRBD2
v_call: TRBV3-1/TRBV3-2
j_call: TRBJ2-2
clone_size: .

cdr3_nt: TGTGCCAGCAGTTTTCAGGGGAATCAGCCCCAGCATTTT
cdr3_aa: CASSFQGNQPQHF
d_call: .
v_call: TRBV11-2
j_call: TRBJ1-5
clone_size: once

cdr3_nt: TGTGCCAGCAGAACGGGAGCGGTTAGCGGGGAGCTGTTTTTT
cdr3_aa: CASRTGAVSGELFF
d_call: .
v_call: TRBV6-5
j_call: TRBJ2-2
clone_size: few

cdr3_nt: TGTGCCAGCAGTTACGGTTTAGCGGGAGGCCTTTCCTACGAGCAGTACTTC
cdr3_aa: CASSYGLAGGLSYEQYF
d_call: TRBD2
v_call: TRBV6-2/TRBV6-3
j_call: TRBJ2-7
clone_size: .

cdr3_nt: TGTGCCAGCAGCTTGCGGGGGCAGACGAACACCGGGGAGCTGTTTTTT
cdr3_aa: CASSLRGQTNTGELFF
d_call: .
v_call: TRBV7-8
j_call: TRBJ2-2
clone_size: .

cdr3_nt: TGCGCCAGCAGCCCGGTGGGTCGGGGGGGGAACACTGAAGCTTTCTTT
cdr3_aa: CASSPVGRGGNTEAFF
d_call: .
v_call: TRBV4-1
j_call: TRBJ1-1
clone_size: .

cdr3_nt: TGTGCCAGTGGTAGGGGGGACGGCTTATCCCGGCTTATTGGCAATCAGCCCCAGCATTTT
cdr3_aa: CASGRGDGLSRLIGNQPQHF
d_call: .
v_call: TRBV19
j_call: TRBJ1-5
clone_size: .

cdr3_nt: TGCGCAATGGAGGGAACGGGCTATGGCTACACCTTC
cdr3_aa: CAMEGTGYGYTF
d_call: .
v_call: TRBV7-9
j_call: TRBJ1-2
clone_size: .

cdr3_nt: TGTGCCTGGAGTACAGCTTACGAGCAGTACTTC
cdr3_aa: CAWSTAYEQYF
d_call: .
v_call: TRBV30
j_call: TRBJ2-7
clone_size: .

cdr3_nt: TGTGCCAGCAGTGTCGTAGCGGATTATGGCACAGATACGCAGTATTTT
cdr3_aa: CASSVVADYGTDTQYF
d_call: .
v_call: TRBV28
j_call: TRBJ2-3
clone_size: .

cdr3_nt: TGTGCCAGCAGCCCTGGACTAGGCAATGAGCAGTTCTTC
cdr3_aa: CASSPGLGNEQFF
d_call: TRBD2
v_call: TRBV6-6
j_call: TRBJ2-1
clone_size: .

cdr3_nt: TGTGCCACCAGCAGTGGGACACCCCGGGGAGAGACCCAGTACTTC
cdr3_aa: CATSSGTPRGETQYF
d_call: .
v_call: TRBV15
j_call: TRBJ2-5
clone_size: .

cdr3_nt: TGTGCCAGCAGCCGTGGAGGGAACACTGAAGCTTTCTTT
cdr3_aa: CASSRGGNTEAFF
d_call: .
v_call: TRBV5-4
j_call: TRBJ1-1
clone_size: .

cdr3_nt: TGCGCCAGCAGCCAAGGACAGGGGGCCTTCTACGAGCAGTACTTC
cdr3_aa: CASSQGQGAFYEQYF
d_call: TRBD1
v_call: TRBV5-1
j_call: TRBJ2-7
clone_size: .

cdr3_nt: TGTGCCAGCAGCCGAGCGGGAGGCGCGAACACCGGGGAGCTGTTTTTT
cdr3_aa: CASSRAGGANTGELFF
d_call: TRBD2
v_call: TRBV7-3
j_call: TRBJ2-2
clone_size: .

cdr3_nt: TGCGCCAGCAGCACGGACAGGGGGAATTCACCCCTCCACTTT
cdr3_aa: CASSTDRGNSPLHF
d_call: TRBD1
v_call: TRBV5-1
j_call: TRBJ1-6
clone_size: once

cdr3_nt: TGTGCCAGCAGCTTAGATCAGGCACCTCGGAACACTGAAGCTTTCTTT
cdr3_aa: CASSLDQAPRNTEAFF
d_call: .
v_call: TRBV11-3
j_call: TRBJ1-1
clone_size: .

cdr3_nt: TGCGCCAGCAGCCACCCGGGACAGGGTATGAACACTGAAGCTTTCTTT
cdr3_aa: CASSHPGQGMNTEAFF
d_call: TRBD1
v_call: TRBV4-1
j_call: TRBJ1-1
clone_size: once

cdr3_nt: TGTGCCAGTAGTAGACAAAATAGCAATCAGCCCCAGCATTTT
cdr3_aa: CASSRQNSNQPQHF
d_call: .
v_call: TRBV19
j_call: TRBJ1-5
clone_size: .

cdr3_nt: TGTGCCTGCGGACTAACTGGCTATGAGCAGTTCTTC
cdr3_aa: CACGLTGYEQFF
d_call: .
v_call: TRBV30
j_call: TRBJ2-1
clone_size: .

cdr3_nt: TGTGCCAGTAGTATCGGGACTAGCGGGAGACACAATGAGCAGTTCTTC
cdr3_aa: CASSIGTSGRHNEQFF
d_call: TRBD2
v_call: TRBV19
j_call: TRBJ2-1
clone_size: .

cdr3_nt: TGTGCCAGCAGCTTAGCAGGGATGAACACTGAAGCTTTCTTT
cdr3_aa: CASSLAGMNTEAFF
d_call: .
v_call: TRBV7-3
j_call: TRBJ1-1
clone_size: .

cdr3_nt: TGTGCCAGTAGAGGGGGACTAGGATCCCCTGGGGCCAACGTCCTGACTTTC
cdr3_aa: CASRGGLGSPGANVLTF
d_call: TRBD2
v_call: TRBV19
j_call: TRBJ2-6
clone_size: .

cdr3_nt: TGCGCCAGCAGCCCTAGGGACAGTACCAATGAGCAGTTCTTC
cdr3_aa: CASSPRDSTNEQFF
d_call: TRBD1
v_call: TRBV4-1
j_call: TRBJ2-1
clone_size: .

cdr3_nt: TGTGCCTGGAGAGCCTCGGTCAATAATGAAAAACTGTTTTTT
cdr3_aa: CAWRASVNNEKLFF
d_call: .
v_call: TRBV30
j_call: TRBJ1-4
clone_size: once

cdr3_nt: TGTGCCAGCAGTCCGGGTAACAGGGTTGAAAACATTCAGTACTTC
cdr3_aa: CASSPGNRVENIQYF
d_call: .
v_call: TRBV7-9
j_call: TRBJ2-4
clone_size: once

cdr3_nt: TGTGCCAGCTCTCCTGAGACAGTTTACAATGAGCAGTTCTTC
cdr3_aa: CASSPETVYNEQFF
d_call: .
v_call: TRBV19
j_call: TRBJ2-1
clone_size: .

cdr3_nt: TGCGCCAGCAGCAAGGGTACAGGGAGGGATGCTTTCTTT
cdr3_aa: CASSKGTGRDAFF
d_call: .
v_call: TRBV5-1
j_call: TRBJ1-1
clone_size: .